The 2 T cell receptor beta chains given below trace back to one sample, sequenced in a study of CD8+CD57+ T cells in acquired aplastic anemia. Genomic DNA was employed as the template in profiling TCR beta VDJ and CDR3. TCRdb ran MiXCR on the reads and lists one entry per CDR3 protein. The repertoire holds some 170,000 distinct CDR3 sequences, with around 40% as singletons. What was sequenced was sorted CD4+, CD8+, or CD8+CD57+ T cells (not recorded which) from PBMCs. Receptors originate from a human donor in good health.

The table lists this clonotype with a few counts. CDR3 DNA sequence: TGTGCCTGGAGTGCGGCAGGGGGAAGTCAGCCCCAGCATTTT. Its translation: CAWSAAGGSQPQHF. V gene TRBV30 combines with J gene TRBJ1-5; 7 nucleotides align to TRBD1. Germline trimming cut 1 base from V and 6 bases from J; bases unmatched to any gene: 6. The CDR3 totals 14 residues. Germline lookup yields CDR1 GTSNPN and CDR2 SVGIG (reference sequence).

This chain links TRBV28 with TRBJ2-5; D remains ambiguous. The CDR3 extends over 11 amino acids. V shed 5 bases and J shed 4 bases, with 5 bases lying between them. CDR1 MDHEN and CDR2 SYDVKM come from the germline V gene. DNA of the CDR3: TGTGCCAGCAGTGATCTAGAGACCCAGTACTTC. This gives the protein CASSDLETQYF. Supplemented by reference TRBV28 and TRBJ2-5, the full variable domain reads DVKVTQSSRYLVKRTGEKVFLECVQDMDHENMFWYRQDPGLGLRLIYFSYDVKMKEKGDIPEGYSVSREKKERFSLILESASTNQTSMYLCASSDLETQYFGPGTRLLVL.